This note documents a single TCR beta chain sequence. As yet, its antigen is unknown. TCRdb re-called the reads with MiXCR, one entry per CDR3 protein. Counted here are roughly 27,000 distinct CDR3 sequences, 15% to 20% occurring once; the ten biggest clones make up approximately 81%. This specimen comes from a study of T cell repertoires in cytomegalovirus infection. As for the study in general: HLA-B-restricted CMV epitopes that are well studied, plus recently identified HLA-C-restricted ones, were used by the study. A matching HLA type, together with CMV infection, was signaled by public TCR beta signatures. Study-level points and caveats: Clonotype analysis showed dominance of the ex vivo response by HLA-C-restricted CMV-specific TCR beta clonotypes. Based on cumulative public TCR beta family frequency, carriers of CMV plus the relevant HLA were identified.

The specimen comprised CD8+ T cells from cultured PBMCs, sampled from culture after CMV antigen stimulation. This TCR was recovered from a human donor in good health (CMV status not recorded). Some clones in this sample may be carry-over from other donors' samples.

The CDR3 DNA is TGTGCCAGCAGTCCTCCGGGACTAGCGGGGGGCCGTGAGCAGTTCTTC. Its translation: CASSPPGLAGGREQFF. This chain uses TRBV2 with TRBJ2-1, with 15 bases matching TRBD2. There are 16 residues in the CDR3. Per the germline V gene, CDR1 is SNHLY and CDR2 is FYNNEI. J was trimmed by 9 bases and V by 5 bases; bases with no gene match: 8.